This section outlines one T cell receptor beta chain sequence together with its context. As yet, its antigen is unknown. TCRdb re-analysed the reads in MiXCR, keeping a single row per CDR3 protein. This sample carries 830,000 or so distinct CDR3 sequences, approximately 32% of them seen once, and the ten largest clones take 9.5% to 15%. The data were taken from a study of T cell repertoires in cytomegalovirus infection. Points from the study as a whole: Adding up the frequency of public TCR beta families identified people who carried CMV plus the relevant HLA.

The sequenced sample was cultured CD8+ T cells from PBMCs, obtained from culture after CMV antigen stimulation. The clonotype comes from a human donor in good health (CMV status not recorded). Some clones in this sample may be carry-over from other donors' samples.

As DNA, the CDR3 is TGTGCCAGCAGTGTCGCGGGGGGACATGAGCAGTTCTTC. Its protein product is CASSVAGGHEQFF. The chain couples TRBV2 to TRBJ2-1, with 8 positions matching TRBD2. This CDR3 is 13 amino acids long. V lost 4 bases and J lost 8; bases outside the gene matches: 4. Germline V lookup: CDR1 SNHLY, CDR2 FYNNEI.